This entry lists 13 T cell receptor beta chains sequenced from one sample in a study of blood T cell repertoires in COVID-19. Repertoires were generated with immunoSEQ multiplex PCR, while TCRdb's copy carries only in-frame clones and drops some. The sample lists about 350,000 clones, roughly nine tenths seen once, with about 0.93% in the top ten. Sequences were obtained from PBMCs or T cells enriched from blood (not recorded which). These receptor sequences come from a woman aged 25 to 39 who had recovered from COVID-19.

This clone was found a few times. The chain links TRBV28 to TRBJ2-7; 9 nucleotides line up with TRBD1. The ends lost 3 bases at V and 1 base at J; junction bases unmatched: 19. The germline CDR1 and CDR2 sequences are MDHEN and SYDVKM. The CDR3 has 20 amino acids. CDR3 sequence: CASSFSFDFRSGTGSYEQYF. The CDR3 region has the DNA TGTGCCAGCAGTTTTTCATTTGATTTTAGGAGTGGGACAGGGTCCTACGAGCAGTACTTC.

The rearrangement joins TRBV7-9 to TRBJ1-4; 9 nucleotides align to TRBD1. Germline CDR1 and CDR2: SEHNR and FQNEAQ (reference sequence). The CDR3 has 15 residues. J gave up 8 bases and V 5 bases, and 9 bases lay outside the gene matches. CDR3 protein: CASSPMDRGGEKLFF. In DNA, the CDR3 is TGTGCCAGCAGCCCGATGGACAGGGGAGGGGAAAAACTGTTTTTT.

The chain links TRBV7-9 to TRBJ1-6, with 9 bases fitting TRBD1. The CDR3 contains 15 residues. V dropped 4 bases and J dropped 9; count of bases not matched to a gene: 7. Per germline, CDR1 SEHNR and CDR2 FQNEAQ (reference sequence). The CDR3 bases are TGTGCCAGCAGCTCAGACAGGGGGAGTAGTTCACCCCTCCACTTT. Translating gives CASSSDRGSSSPLHF.

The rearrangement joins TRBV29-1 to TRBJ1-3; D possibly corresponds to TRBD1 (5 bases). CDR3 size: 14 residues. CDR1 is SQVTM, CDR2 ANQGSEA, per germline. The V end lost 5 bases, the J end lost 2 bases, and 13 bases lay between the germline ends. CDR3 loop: CSVLTDRPGNTIYF. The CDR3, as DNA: TGCAGCGTTCTGACAGACAGACCTGGAAACACCATATATTTT.

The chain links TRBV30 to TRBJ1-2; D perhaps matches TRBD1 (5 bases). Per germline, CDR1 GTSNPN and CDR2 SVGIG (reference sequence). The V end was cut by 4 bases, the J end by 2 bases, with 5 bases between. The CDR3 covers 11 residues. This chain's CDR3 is CAWTGNYGYTF. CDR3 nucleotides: TGTGCCTGGACAGGGAACTATGGCTACACCTTC.

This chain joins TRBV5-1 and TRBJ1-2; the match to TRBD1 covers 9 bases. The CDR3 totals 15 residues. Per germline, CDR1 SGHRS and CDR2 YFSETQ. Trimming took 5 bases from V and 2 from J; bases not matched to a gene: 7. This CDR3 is CASRILDRGNYGYTF. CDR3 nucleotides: TGCGCCAGCAGAATTCTGGACAGGGGAAACTATGGCTACACCTTC.

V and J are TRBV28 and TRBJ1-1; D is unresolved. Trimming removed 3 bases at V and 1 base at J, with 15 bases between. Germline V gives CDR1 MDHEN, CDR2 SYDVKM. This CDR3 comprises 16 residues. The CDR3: CASSLPSSRGNTEAFF. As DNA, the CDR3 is TGTGCCAGCAGTTTGCCCTCCTCACGGGGGAACACTGAAGCTTTCTTT.

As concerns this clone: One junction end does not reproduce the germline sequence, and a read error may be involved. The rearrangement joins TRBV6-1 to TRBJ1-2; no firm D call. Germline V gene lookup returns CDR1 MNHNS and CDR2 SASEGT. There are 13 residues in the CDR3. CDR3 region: CASGERTNYGYTF. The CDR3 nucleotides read TGTGCCAGCGGTGAGAGGACTAACTATGGCTACACCTTC.

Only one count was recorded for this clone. The CDR3 spells CASSLDVPGLGGELFF. DNA of the CDR3: TGTGCCAGCAGCTTGGATGTGCCGGGTTTGGGCGGGGAGCTGTTTTTT. This chain uses TRBV5-6 with TRBJ2-2; no reliable D call. Trimming took off 0 bases at V and 7 bases at J, with 16 bases between the two ends. The CDR3 runs to 16 residues. Germline V lookup: CDR1 SGHDT, CDR2 YYEEEE.

Written as DNA, the CDR3 is TGTGCCAGCAGTTCCGGGACAGGGTCTGGAAACACCATATATTTT. It codes for CASSSGTGSGNTIYF. The chain employs TRBV27 and TRBJ1-3; TRBD1 matches 9 bases. The J segment lost 1 base and the V segment lost 4 bases, leaving 2 bases of the junction unmatched. The CDR3 sequence is 15 residues long. Germline loops: CDR1 MNHEY, CDR2 SMNVEV (reference sequence).

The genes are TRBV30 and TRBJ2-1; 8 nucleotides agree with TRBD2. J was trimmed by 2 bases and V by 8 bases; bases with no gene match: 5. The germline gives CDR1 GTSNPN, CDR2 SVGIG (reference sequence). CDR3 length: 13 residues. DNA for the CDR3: TGTGCCCACCGGGGGGGGGCCTACAATGAGCAGTTCTTC. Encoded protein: CAHRGGAYNEQFF.

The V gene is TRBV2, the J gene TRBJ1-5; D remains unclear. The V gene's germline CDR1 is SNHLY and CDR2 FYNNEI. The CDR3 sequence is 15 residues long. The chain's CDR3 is CAASTESYSNQPQHF. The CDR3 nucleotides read TGTGCTGCGTCCACAGAATCCTATAGCAATCAGCCCCAGCATTTT. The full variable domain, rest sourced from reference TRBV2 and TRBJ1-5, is EPEVTQTPSHQVTQMGQEVILRCVPISNHLYFYWYRQILGQKVEFLVSFYNNEISEKSEIFDDQFSVERPDGSNFTLKIRSTKLEDSAMYFCAASTESYSNQPQHFGDGTRLSIL.

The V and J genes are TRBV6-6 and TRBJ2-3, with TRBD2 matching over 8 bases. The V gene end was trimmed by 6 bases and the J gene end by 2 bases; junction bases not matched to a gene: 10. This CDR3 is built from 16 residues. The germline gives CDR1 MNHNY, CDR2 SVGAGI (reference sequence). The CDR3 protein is CASSPAAGLDTDTQYF. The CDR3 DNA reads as TGTGCCAGCAGCCCCGCCGCGGGACTAGACACAGATACGCAGTATTTT.